A selection of T cell receptor beta chains follows, all from one sample in a study of OX40 agonist ivuxolimab in advanced cancers. The data were produced by immunoSEQ multiplex PCR, yet TCRdb's version contains in-frame clones alone and is incomplete. The profile shows 83,000 or so clones, 80% to 90% of them singletons. Sample: CD4+ or CD8+ T cells sorted from blood, taken in a trial of the OX40 agonist ivuxolimab. These TCRs come from an adult with an advanced solid tumor such as melanoma, head and neck, liver or kidney cancer. Each CDR3 is given without its conserved first and last residue.

v_call: TRBV14
j_call: TRBJ2-1
cdr3_aa: ASSQEWAVYNEQF

v_call: TRBV18
j_call: TRBJ1-1
cdr3_aa: ASSPLDRGNTEAF

v_call: TRBV11-2
j_call: TRBJ2-1
cdr3_aa: ASSLAVQLGNEQF

v_call: TRBV11-2
j_call: TRBJ2-7
cdr3_aa: ASSLAAGGAYEQY

v_call: TRBV11-2
j_call: TRBJ1-4
cdr3_aa: ASSLDHRGRWEKLF

v_call: TRBV27
j_call: TRBJ1-2
cdr3_aa: ASSLSILGGAGGYT

v_call: TRBV6-5
j_call: TRBJ2-7
cdr3_aa: ASSYDNAGRYEQY

v_call: TRBV5-1
j_call: TRBJ2-7
cdr3_aa: ASSAWMSYEQY

v_call: TRBV2
j_call: TRBJ2-1
cdr3_aa: ASSAGTGGPNEQF

v_call: TRBV15
j_call: TRBJ2-7
cdr3_aa: ATSPQRQSGWAYEQY

v_call: TRBV14
j_call: TRBJ1-1
cdr3_aa: ASSQVVGGLTEAF

v_call: TRBV5-1
j_call: TRBJ1-2
cdr3_aa: ASSLAVGGTYGYT

v_call: TRBV6-5
j_call: TRBJ1-6
cdr3_aa: ASSYSPDNSPLH

v_call: TRBV4-1
j_call: TRBJ1-4
cdr3_aa: ASSQDIGRLNEKLF

v_call: TRBV6-1
j_call: TRBJ2-7
cdr3_aa: ASRDPYEQY

v_call: TRBV7-9
j_call: TRBJ2-2
cdr3_aa: ASSLTGAGELF

v_call: TRBV5-1
j_call: TRBJ2-5
cdr3_aa: ASSQGQAGGTQY

v_call: TRBV7-7
j_call: TRBJ2-2
cdr3_aa: ASSLRGGGELF

v_call: TRBV7-6
j_call: TRBJ2-5
cdr3_aa: ASSLGEGGGKTQY

v_call: TRBV30
j_call: TRBJ1-1
cdr3_aa: AWSRTGTFNTEAF

v_call: TRBV21-1
j_call: TRBJ2-7
cdr3_aa: ASSKAGLAGEGEQY

v_call: TRBV9
j_call: TRBJ1-2
cdr3_aa: ASSVGDLYGYT

v_call: TRBV6-6
j_call: TRBJ1-1
cdr3_aa: ASQMVANTEAF

v_call: TRBV4-2
j_call: TRBJ1-2
cdr3_aa: ASSQDPYGYT

v_call: TRBV27
j_call: TRBJ2-5
cdr3_aa: ASASGTGGKTQY

v_call: TRBV4-2
j_call: TRBJ1-1
cdr3_aa: ASSQDRAGGFVRNTEAF

v_call: TRBV30
j_call: TRBJ1-6
cdr3_aa: AWSVLVGSPLH

v_call: TRBV30
j_call: TRBJ1-1
cdr3_aa: AWSAKGRGNTEAF

v_call: TRBV19
j_call: TRBJ2-2
cdr3_aa: ASSINVYAGELF

v_call: TRBV28
j_call: TRBJ2-3
cdr3_aa: ASSLTGMLEVTQY

v_call: TRBV4-2
j_call: TRBJ1-6
cdr3_aa: ASSQDPQGISNSPLH